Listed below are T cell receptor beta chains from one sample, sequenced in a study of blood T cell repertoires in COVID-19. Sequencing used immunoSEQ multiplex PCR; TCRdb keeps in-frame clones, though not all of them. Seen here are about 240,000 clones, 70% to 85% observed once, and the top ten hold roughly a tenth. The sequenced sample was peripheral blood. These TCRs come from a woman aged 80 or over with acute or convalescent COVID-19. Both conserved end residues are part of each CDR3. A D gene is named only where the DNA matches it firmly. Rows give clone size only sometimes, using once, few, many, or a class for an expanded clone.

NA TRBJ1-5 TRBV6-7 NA CASSYPPGGGDGNQPQHF TGTGCCAGCAGTTACCCCCCGGGCGGGGGCGATGGCAATCAGCCCCAGCATTTT
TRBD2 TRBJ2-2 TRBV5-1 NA CASSPGRGISGGANGELFF TGCGCCAGCAGCCCAGGCAGGGGCATTAGCGGGGGGGCCAACGGGGAGCTGTTTTTT
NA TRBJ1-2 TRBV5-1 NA CASSLEGQGGYTF TGCGCCAGCAGCTTGGAGGGGCAGGGAGGCTACACCTTC
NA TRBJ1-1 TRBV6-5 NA CASISGGLYPAEAFF TGTGCCAGCATCTCAGGAGGTCTTTATCCAGCTGAAGCTTTCTTT
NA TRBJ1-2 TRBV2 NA CASRENPRVGSGYTF TGTGCCAGCAGAGAAAACCCTAGGGTCGGGAGTGGCTACACCTTC
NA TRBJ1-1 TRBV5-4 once CASSLGSGGRTEAFF TGTGCCAGCAGCTTGGGGTCAGGAGGGAGGACTGAAGCTTTCTTT
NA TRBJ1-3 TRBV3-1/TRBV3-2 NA CASRPGFSGNTIYF TGTGCCAGCAGGCCAGGGTTCTCTGGAAACACCATATATTTT
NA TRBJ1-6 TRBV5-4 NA CASSAERQSNSPLHF TGTGCCAGCAGCGCCGAGCGTCAGTCCAATTCACCCCTCCACTTT
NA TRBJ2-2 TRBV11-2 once CASSARVTGELFF TGTGCCAGCAGCGCCAGGGTGACCGGGGAGCTGTTTTTT
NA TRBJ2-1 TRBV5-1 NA CASSSAGNVYNEQFF TGCGCCAGCAGCTCTGCAGGGAATGTCTACAATGAGCAGTTCTTC
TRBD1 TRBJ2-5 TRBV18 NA CASSSGQPEETQYF TGTGCCAGCTCATCGGGACAGCCGGAGGAGACCCAGTACTTC
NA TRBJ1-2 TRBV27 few CASTSLEGFTNYGYTF TGTGCCAGCACCTCCCTGGAGGGGTTCACTAACTATGGCTACACCTTC
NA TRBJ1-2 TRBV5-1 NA CASSGSRAGPYGYTF TGCGCCAGCAGCGGTTCTAGGGCAGGGCCCTATGGCTACACCTTC
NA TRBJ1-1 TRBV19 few CASSPDRRPANTEAFF TGTGCCAGTAGTCCTGACAGGAGACCTGCGAACACTGAAGCTTTCTTT
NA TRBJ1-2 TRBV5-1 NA CASSLVVGTGGYTF TGCGCCAGCAGCTTGGTCGTAGGGACTGGCGGCTACACCTTC
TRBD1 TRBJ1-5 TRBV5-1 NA CASSPGDRWDQPQHF TGCGCCAGCAGCCCTGGGGACAGGTGGGATCAGCCCCAGCATTTT
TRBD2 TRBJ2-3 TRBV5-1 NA CASSPTSGGEYTQYF TGCGCCAGCAGCCCGACTAGCGGGGGCGAATATACGCAGTATTTT
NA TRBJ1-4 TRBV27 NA CASSLSQGIWEKLFF TGTGCCAGCAGTTTATCGCAGGGTATATGGGAAAAACTGTTTTTT
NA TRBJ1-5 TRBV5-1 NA CASSLEGRNSNQPQHF TGCGCCAGCAGCTTGGAGGGGCGCAATAGCAATCAGCCCCAGCATTTT
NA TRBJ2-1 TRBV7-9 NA CASSGGSYNEQFF TGTGCCAGCAGCGGGGGGTCCTACAATGAGCAGTTCTTC
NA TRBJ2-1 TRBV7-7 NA CASSPEVVSSYNEQFF TGTGCTAGCAGCCCTGAGGTTGTTAGCTCCTACAATGAGCAGTTCTTC
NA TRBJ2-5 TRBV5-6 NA CASSLGPRGWETQYF TGTGCCAGCAGCCTGGGTCCCAGGGGATGGGAGACCCAGTACTTC
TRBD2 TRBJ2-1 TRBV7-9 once CASSQPRLAGGNEQFF TGTGCCAGCAGCCAGCCGCGACTAGCGGGGGGAAATGAGCAGTTCTTC
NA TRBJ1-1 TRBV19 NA CASSARRRTEAFF TGTGCCAGTAGTGCCCGGAGGAGAACTGAAGCTTTCTTT
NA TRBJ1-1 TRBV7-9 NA CASSLDGRGNTEAFF TGTGCCAGCAGCTTAGATGGCAGGGGGAACACTGAAGCTTTCTTT
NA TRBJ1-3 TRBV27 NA CASSMQTGRGNTIYF TGTGCCAGCAGTATGCAAACAGGGCGGGGAAACACCATATATTTT
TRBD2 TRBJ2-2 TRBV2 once CASSSGTITGELFF TGTGCCAGCAGCTCCGGGACTATCACCGGGGAGCTGTTTTTT
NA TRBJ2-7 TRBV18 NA CASSPQGVFAYEQYF TGTGCCAGCTCACCACAGGGGGTTTTCGCCTACGAGCAGTACTTC
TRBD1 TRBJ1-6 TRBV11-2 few CASSRGWDRIRSPLHF TGTGCCAGCAGCCGCGGCTGGGACAGGATTCGATCACCCCTCCACTTT
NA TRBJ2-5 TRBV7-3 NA CASSLGRAETQYF TGTGCCAGCAGCTTGGGCCGTGCGGAGACCCAGTACTTC